This entry describes one T cell receptor beta chain. The clone's antigen remains unknown. No per-base quality is available; no much larger clone lies one base away. Patients had resection for either synchronous oligometastatic disease or delayed recurrence of a solitary brain metastasis. To avoid including cancers other than NSCLC, any patient with a history of multiple malignancies was excluded. Tumor areas were macrodissected from roughly five deparaffinized around 10 um unstained sections guided by marked H&E slides. Every specimen was formalin-fixed and paraffin-embedded (FFPE). The AllPrep DNA/RNA FFPE Kit was used for extraction of genomic DNA. This record comes from a study of T cells in lung cancer brain metastases (dated by TCRdb to 2017 to 2018). In the study overall: Of the approximately 20 patients, 15 to 18 had a history of tobacco use, with a median of 40 pack-years. Of the roughly 21 patients, about 18 received no interval therapy between resection of the primary and resection of the metastasis. Median interval between primary and brain metastasis specimen acquisition was around 350 days. In this study, the TCR beta CDR3 repertoires of fully resected primary non-small cell lung cancers were compared with those of paired brain metastases. A cohort of about 20 patients was included, from whom 40 specimens were contributed, with one primary lung lesion and one brain metastasis obtained from each patient. Patients had a median age at first diagnosis of more than 55 years, with about nine males and about a dozen females. DNA integrity number averaged about 3.8 in both primary and metastatic specimens, with no significant difference between sites. What the authors observed across the whole study: Brain metastases contained significantly fewer unique productive clones than the paired primaries (median about 1,600 versus 5,000). Most clones were specific to a single lesion, and paired lesions overlapped only to a limited degree (mean Morisita index around 0.2). Retrieval of the complete infiltrating T cell repertoire may have been prevented by DNA fragmentation in FFPE samples. The ten most abundant clones accounted for a significantly larger fraction of the repertoire in brain metastases than in primaries, which suggests clonal expansion. It was not possible to control for the effects of preoperative corticosteroids on T cell infiltration in brain metastases.

Between roughly 2 and 5 ug genomic DNA was input per sample, and equal DNA input was given to paired samples. TCR beta libraries were constructed with the immunoSEQ hsTCRbeta Kit, which uses multiplexed V and J gene primers in two PCR steps. Pooled libraries, together with positive and negative controls, were sequenced on an Illumina MiSeq with a 100-cycle paired-end protocol. The paper's processing steps were these. Raw data were processed by the immunoSEQ vendor into normalized, annotated TCR beta repertoire reports. Richness was defined as unique clones by nucleotide sequence, and total richness was extrapolated with the iChao1 and Efron-Thisted estimators. Pielou's evenness, Simpson's index, top-ten clone proportional abundance, and Morisita overlap index were used to characterize and compare paired lesions. TCRdb provides this immuneACCESS table in a form limited to in-frame rearrangements. Some clones are lacking; in checked studies, under half of them reflect an unresolved V gene, and why the rest are absent is not known. The DNA gave D and trimming, while V, J and clone size come from that table. Present in this sample are about 2,900 clones, 85% of which were seen just once. The ten top clones hold more than 5.5% of the sample.

The germline V end is reduced by 5 bases and the J end by 3 bases; junction bases left unmatched: 9. CDR1 is given as SEHNR and CDR2 as FQNEAQ, both from the germline V gene (reference sequence). Spanning cysteine to phenylalanine, the CDR3 consists of 16 amino acids. The kept DNA is CDR3 alone, 48 bases in frame from the first base. The source material was tumor tissue from the primary lung tumor. What this sample's cell subset or site label stands for: primary lung cancer lesion. This clonotype was sampled from a woman aged 55-70 years with non-small cell lung cancer. The sequence links TRBV7-9 to TRBJ2-2; the central 7 bases match TRBD1. The nucleotide sequence is TGTGCCAGCAGCCGGCCCGGGACAGAAGACACCGGGGAGCTGTTTTTT. Protein translation: CASSRPGTEDTGELFF. Beyond the CDR3, the reference TRBV7-9 and TRBJ2-2 genes provide the residues; the full variable domain reads: DTGVSQNPRHKITKRGQNVTFRCDPISEHNRLYWYRQTLGQGPEFLTYFQNEAQLEKSRLLSDRFSAERPKGSFSTLEIQRTEQGDSAMYLCASSRPGTEDTGELFFGEGSRLTVL.